This TCR beta chain comes out of a study of response to subunit inactivated influenza vaccine (dated by TCRdb to the late 2010s). Regarding the complete study: Deep quantitative T cell receptor repertoire profiling was used in the study to track responses to a trivalent subunit inactivated influenza vaccine. The investigation overall reported the following: It was suggested by the authors that each seasonal influenza vaccination may recruit only a limited number of new T cells.

Receptor libraries were prepared by RT-PCR. For sequencing, an Illumina HiSeq 2500 was employed. TCRdb passed the public sequencing reads through fastp at Q25 and MiXCR, retaining productive beta sequences. Entries that share a CDR3 protein sequence are merged under the most common genes and DNA. Counted in this sample were hundreds of thousands of distinct CDR3 sequences; 15% to 18% of them appeared once. Roughly 12% of the sample lies in the top ten. CDR3 length: 17 amino acids, cysteine to phenylalanine. Only the CDR3 DNA is retained, 51 bases long and in frame from the first base. From a lookup of the germline V gene (reference sequence), CDR1 and CDR2 are SSHAT and FNYEAQ. As regards this clonotype: The antigen it binds to is not known. A junction end diverges from the germline sequence, so it may reflect a read error.

Here the sequenced sample was PBMCs from blood, taken approximately 12 days after vaccination. The TCR was taken from a man aged 50-60 years who received an inactivated influenza vaccine. Donor details come from another sample of the same person, matched by shared clones. Recombination linked TRBV7-7 to TRBJ2-1, and 12 junction bases match TRBD2. The CDR3 protein sequence reads: CASSSLAGGPYGNEQFF. The nucleotide sequence is given as TGTGCTAGCAGCTCCCTAGCGGGGGGGCCTTACGGCAATGAGCAGTTCTTC.